These 29 T cell receptor beta chains share one sample of origin, sequenced in a study of cytomegalovirus exposure and HLA in healthy donors. With 60 Vbeta and 13 Jbeta primers, the PCR was carried out. Only in-frame clones appear in the TCRdb table, and some are missing; sequencing was by immunoSEQ multiplex PCR. The table includes approximately 100,000 clones, roughly a tenth detected once. The sequenced sample was PBMCs. Every receptor here comes from a man in his fifties in good health and CMV-seropositive.

This clone was seen only a few times. J is TRBJ2-3 and V is TRBV6-5; TRBD2 matches at 10 bases. The V gene end was trimmed by 2 bases and the J gene end by 5 bases; junction bases not matched to a gene: 1. CDR1 and CDR2 from the germline V gene are MNHEY and SVGAGI. CDR3 length: 14 amino acids. CDR3 amino acids: CASSYRTSGDTQYF. CDR3 nucleotide sequence: TGTGCCAGCAGTTACCGGACTAGCGGAGATACGCAGTATTTT.

This clone occurred a few times. The chain combines TRBV10-3 with TRBJ1-5; D not resolved. The CDR3 is made up of 13 amino acids. Trimming removed 9 bases at V and 4 bases at J, with 13 bases between. Germline CDR1 is ENHRY and CDR2 is SYGVKD. CDR3: CAISFGENQPQHF. The CDR3 DNA reads TGTGCCATATCGTTCGGGGAGAATCAGCCCCAGCATTTT.

This clone has just a few counts. This sequence joins TRBV5-4 and TRBJ2-7; D is unresolved. Germline V CDR1 and CDR2: SGHNT, YYREEE (reference sequence). V lost 9 bases and J 6 bases, leaving 25 bases between the germline ends. The CDR3 length is 15 residues. CDR3 DNA sequence: TGTGCCACCCGTTTGCAACCACTATCCCCCTTCGAGCAGTACTTC. Its protein is CATRLQPLSPFEQYF.

The J gene is TRBJ2-7, the V gene TRBV6-5, with a tentative D call TRBD1 (5 bases). Trimming removed 4 bases at V and 2 bases at J, with 9 bases between. CDR3 length equals 13 residues. Germline assignment: CDR1 MNHEY and CDR2 SVGAGI. CDR3 sequence (DNA): TGTGCCAGCAGTTTTACGGACACCTACGAGCAGTACTTC. It is translated as CASSFTDTYEQYF.

This clone occurred a few times. The rearrangement joins TRBV5-4 to TRBJ1-3; D call uncertain. CDR3 length equals 16 residues. In germline, CDR1 is SGHNT, CDR2 YYREEE (reference sequence). Trimming pared 0 bases from V and 0 bases from J, leaving 10 bases between. CDR3 region: CASSLVGGISGNTIYF. In nucleotides, the CDR3 is TGTGCCAGCAGCTTGGTTGGAGGCATCTCTGGAAACACCATATATTTT.

This clone was counted between two and nine times. The V call is TRBV15, the J call TRBJ2-5; TRBD2 is a possible D gene (6 bases). The CDR3 covers 15 residues. The V gene's germline CDR1 is LNHNV and CDR2 YYDKDF (reference sequence). Trimming stripped 1 base from V and 4 bases from J, with 13 bases between. CDR3 DNA: TGTGCCACCAGCAGAGGAGGCGGGACGGGAGAGACCCAGTACTTC. Translated: CATSRGGGTGETQYF.

This chain uses TRBV11-2 with TRBJ2-4; no reliable D call. V gave up 0 bases and J gave up 8 bases, with 14 bases separating them. Looked up from germline, CDR1 is SGHAT and CDR2 is FQNNGV. The CDR3 spans 15 residues. The CDR3 is CASSLDGRSLDIQYF. The CDR3 DNA reads as TGTGCCAGCAGCTTAGATGGTCGGAGTTTGGACATTCAGTACTTC.

This clone has at least ten counts. The V and J genes are TRBV29-1 and TRBJ2-7, with D possibly matching TRBD2 (6 bases). CDR1 and CDR2 (germline): SQVTM, ANQGSEA. Trimming took 3 bases from V and 0 from J, leaving 9 bases between them. This CDR3 contains 13 residues. CDR3 region: CSVEAGSSYEQYF. Here the CDR3 DNA reads TGCAGCGTTGAGGCGGGAAGCTCCTACGAGCAGTACTTC.

This clone appeared a few times. The chain has TRBV5-1 and TRBJ2-1, with D possibly TRBD2 on 5 matching bases. The germline V gene has CDR1 SGHRS and CDR2 YFSETQ. This CDR3 has 16 amino acids. V was cut by 4 bases and J by 0 bases, with 14 bases left in between. The CDR3 region has the DNA TGCGCCAGCAGCCTGATCATAGGGAGCTCCTACAATGAGCAGTTCTTC. It yields the protein CASSLIIGSSYNEQFF.

This clone was seen a handful of times. J is TRBJ2-1 and V is TRBV7-9, with 7 bases identical to TRBD2. This CDR3 is 14 amino acids long. V lost 4 bases, J lost 6 bases, and 6 bases stayed unmatched. The germline gives CDR1 SEHNR, CDR2 FQNEAQ (reference sequence). The CDR3, as DNA: TGTGCCAGCAGCTCCCCCGCTAGCGGCAATGAGCAGTTCTTC. Amino acids: CASSSPASGNEQFF.

The rearrangement uses TRBV11-3 and TRBJ2-5; D is ambiguous. Germline assignment: CDR1 SGHNT and CDR2 YENEEA. The CDR3 has 13 residues. Between the trimmed V and J ends, which lost 4 bases and 3 bases, there was a span of 9 bases. Here the CDR3 DNA reads TGTGCCAGCAGCTCATACAGAGAAGAGACCCAGTACTTC. Translating it yields CASSSYREETQYF.

The chain has TRBV6-1 and TRBJ2-5; 7 nucleotides align to TRBD1. CDR3 length: 13 residues. Germline CDR1 and CDR2: MNHNS and SASEGT. J gave up 5 bases and V 6 bases, and 6 bases lay outside the gene matches. For the CDR3, the DNA is TGTGCCAGCAGAGTGGACAGGCTGGAGACCCAGTACTTC. This translates into CASRVDRLETQYF.

The chain recombines TRBV5-1 with TRBJ2-2; D uncertain. CDR3 length equals 15 residues. The germline V gene has CDR1 SGHRS and CDR2 YFSETQ. Between the trimmed V and J ends, which lost 0 bases and 1 base, there was a span of 7 bases. The CDR3 sequence is CASSLDLRNTGELFF. The CDR3 region has the DNA TGCGCCAGCAGCTTGGACTTACGGAACACCGGGGAGCTGTTTTTT.

Ten or more counts support this clone. V gene TRBV5-6 combines with J gene TRBJ1-1, with D unclear. Germline V lookup: CDR1 SGHDT, CDR2 YYEEEE. The V gene lost 0 bases and the J gene lost 6 bases, with 3 bases spanning the gap. The CDR3 is 11 residues long. The CDR3 DNA sequence: TGTGCCAGCAGCTTGGGGCCTGAAGCTTTCTTT. This encodes CASSLGPEAFF.

This clone was seen more than once but under ten times. This chain connects TRBV11-2 to TRBJ2-7; the D is unclear. This CDR3 is built from 16 residues. V was shortened by 0 bases and J by 0 bases, with 12 bases between the two germline ends. Germline V gene lookup returns CDR1 SGHAT and CDR2 FQNNGV. In DNA, the CDR3 is TGTGCCAGCAGCTTAGAGGCGGCAGTGAACTCCTACGAGCAGTACTTC. This translates into CASSLEAAVNSYEQYF. The full variable domain, with the rest looked up from reference TRBV11-2 and TRBJ2-7, is EAGVAQSPRYKIIEKRQSVAFWCNPISGHATLYWYQQILGQGPKLLIQFQNNGVVDDSQLPKDRFSAERLKGVDSTLKIQPAKLEDSAVYLCASSLEAAVNSYEQYFGPGTRLTVT.

This clone was detected only a few times. The chain uses TRBV2 and TRBJ1-2; no clear D. V lost 1 base and J 7 bases, leaving 13 bases between the germline ends. The CDR3 loop spans 14 amino acids. Looked up from germline, CDR1 is SNHLY and CDR2 is FYNNEI. DNA for the CDR3: TGTGCCAGCAGTGAAGGGGGAGGTGGGTTTGGCTACACCTTC. It specifies CASSEGGGGFGYTF.

To note about this clone: A read error may account for a junction end that differs from germline. The CDR3 DNA is TGTGCCAGCAGCCGCGGGGAGGATACAGCCCGGTACTTC. Translated: CASSRGEDTARYF. The chain combines TRBV7-3 with TRBJ1-2; the D is unclear. CDR3 length: 13 residues. Germline CDR1 reads SGHTA; CDR2 reads FQGTGA.

The table lists this clone with a few counts. The chain is built from TRBV5-4 and TRBJ1-2, with 8 positions matching TRBD1. V shed 4 bases and J 3 bases; nucleotides not matched to a gene: 11. Per the germline V gene, CDR1 is SGHNT and CDR2 is YYREEE (reference sequence). This CDR3 has 16 amino acids. CDR3 protein: CASSLSIGQGDYGYTF. For the CDR3, the DNA is TGTGCCAGCAGCCTTAGTATTGGACAGGGTGACTATGGCTACACCTTC.

This rearrangement joins TRBV28 to TRBJ1-1; 12 bases match TRBD1. Germline assignment: CDR1 MDHEN and CDR2 SYDVKM. The trim removed 2 bases at V and 6 bases at J, leaving 7 bases unmatched. The CDR3 runs 16 residues. Here the CDR3 reads CASSLPGGQGAAEAFF. The CDR3 DNA is TGTGCCAGCAGTTTACCAGGGGGACAGGGGGCGGCTGAAGCTTTCTTT.

This clone has a handful of counts. The chain couples TRBV5-6 to TRBJ1-5; 8 nucleotides line up with TRBD1. The germline CDR1 and CDR2 sequences are SGHDT and YYEEEE. The CDR3 has 14 amino acids. Trimming took 5 bases from V and 7 from J; bases not matched to a gene: 8. CDR3 DNA sequence: TGTGCCAGCAGTTTTACAGGGGGAGGGCAGCCCCAGCATTTT. Amino acids: CASSFTGGGQPQHF.

The rearrangement links TRBV28 to TRBJ2-5, with 8 positions matching TRBD2. CDR1 and CDR2 (germline): MDHEN, SYDVKM. V lost 3 bases and J lost 2; bases outside the gene matches: 11. There are 17 residues in the CDR3. CDR3 sequence reads: CASSFKRGRPLQETQYF. CDR3 DNA sequence: TGTGCCAGCAGTTTCAAGCGGGGGCGACCGCTTCAAGAGACCCAGTACTTC. The full variable domain, with the rest looked up from reference TRBV28 and TRBJ2-5, is DVKVTQSSRYLVKRTGEKVFLECVQDMDHENMFWYRQDPGLGLRLIYFSYDVKMKEKGDIPEGYSVSREKKERFSLILESASTNQTSMYLCASSFKRGRPLQETQYFGPGTRLLVL.

This clone was counted a few times. This chain joins TRBV18 and TRBJ2-7; tentatively, D is TRBD2 (6 bases). The CDR3 length is 16 residues. V lost 3 bases and J 2 bases, leaving 17 bases between the germline ends. Germline V gene lookup returns CDR1 KGHSH and CDR2 LQKENI. DNA of the CDR3: TGTGCCAGCTCACCGCAGCTTGTGGGAGGAGCCTACGAGCAGTACTTC. Its protein is CASSPQLVGGAYEQYF.

This clone was seen a single time. The chain uses TRBV27 and TRBJ1-5; 8 nucleotides align to TRBD1. This CDR3 region has 15 residues. Trimming at V came to 10 bases and at J to 3 bases, leaving 11 bases not matched to a gene. CDR1 is MNHEY, CDR2 SMNVEV, per germline (reference sequence). The CDR3 DNA reads as TGTGCCACCCAACTTGGGACAGGACCCAATCAGCCCCAGCATTTT. This encodes CATQLGTGPNQPQHF.

Only a few counts were recorded for this clone. The gene calls are TRBV30 and TRBJ2-1; 9 bases align to TRBD2. Trimming cost V 0 bases and J 9 bases; bases outside gene matches: 6. Germline V gives CDR1 GTSNPN, CDR2 SVGIG (reference sequence). The CDR3 loop spans 14 amino acids. The CDR3 sequence: CAWSVKGGRVEQFF. The CDR3 DNA reads as TGTGCCTGGAGTGTAAAGGGCGGGAGGGTTGAGCAGTTCTTC.

The V gene is TRBV19, the J gene TRBJ1-5; TRBD1 aligns across 8 bases. J was trimmed by 1 base and V by 3 bases; bases with no gene match: 2. Germline-derived CDR1 and CDR2 are LNHDA and SQIVND (reference sequence). The CDR3 has 15 amino acids. The CDR3 region is CASSMDRASNQPQHF. The CDR3 nucleotides read TGTGCCAGTAGTATGGACAGGGCCAGCAATCAGCCCCAGCATTTT.

This clone has only a few counts. The V and J genes are TRBV7-6 and TRBJ1-4; 9 bases match TRBD1. Trimming cost V 2 bases and J 8 bases; bases outside gene matches: 9. Germline V lookup: CDR1 SGHVS, CDR2 FNYEAQ. The CDR3 sequence is 16 residues long. CDR3 nucleotides: TGTGCCAGCAGCTTACCCCTGACAGGGGGACGGGAAAAACTGTTTTTT. Translated: CASSLPLTGGREKLFF.

The V gene is TRBV6-1, the J gene TRBJ1-3; possibly TRBD1 for D (5 bases). There are 14 residues in the CDR3. The V end was cut by 8 bases, the J end by 3 bases, with 14 bases between. Germline V gene lookup returns CDR1 MNHNS and CDR2 SASEGT. CDR3: CASVQGVLGNTIYF. DNA for the CDR3: TGTGCCAGCGTTCAGGGTGTCCTTGGAAACACCATATATTTT.

In this sample, this clone is medium-sized. The V call is TRBV7-9, the J call TRBJ2-7; TRBD1 aligns across 9 bases. Losses at the gene ends were 5 bases for V and 0 bases for J; bases not matched to a gene: 11. Germline CDR1 is SEHNR and CDR2 is FQNEAQ (reference sequence). The CDR3 runs 17 residues. Here the CDR3 reads CASSPRPGTGNSYEQYF. CDR3 nucleotides: TGTGCCAGCAGCCCACGTCCCGGGACAGGGAACTCCTACGAGCAGTACTTC.

CDR3 sequence: CASSLSGVNYGYTF. The DNA of the CDR3 is TGTGCCAGCAGTTTATCCGGGGTCAACTATGGCTACACCTTC. The J gene is TRBJ1-2, the V gene TRBV27, with D hard to call. The CDR3 has 14 residues. The germline V gene has CDR1 MNHEY and CDR2 SMNVEV (reference sequence). The germline V and J ends were trimmed by 0 bases and 2 bases, with 7 bases remaining between them.